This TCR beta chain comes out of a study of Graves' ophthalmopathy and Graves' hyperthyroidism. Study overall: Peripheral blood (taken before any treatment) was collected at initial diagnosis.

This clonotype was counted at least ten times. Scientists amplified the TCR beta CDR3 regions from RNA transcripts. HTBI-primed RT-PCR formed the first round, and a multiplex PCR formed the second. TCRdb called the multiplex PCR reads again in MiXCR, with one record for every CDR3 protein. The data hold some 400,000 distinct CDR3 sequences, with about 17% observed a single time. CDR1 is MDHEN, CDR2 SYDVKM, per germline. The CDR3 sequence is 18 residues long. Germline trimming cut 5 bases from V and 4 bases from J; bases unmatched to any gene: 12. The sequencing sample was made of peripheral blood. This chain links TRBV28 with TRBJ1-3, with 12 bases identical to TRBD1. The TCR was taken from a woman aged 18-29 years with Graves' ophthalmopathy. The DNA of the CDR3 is TGTGCCAGCAGTCGGACCGGGACAGGGGGCGCGAGAGGAAACACCATATATTTT. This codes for CASSRTGTGGARGNTIYF.